The 14 T cell receptor beta chains listed next were all sequenced from one sample in a study of blood T cells in healthy people across ages. The authors ran a second PCR of roughly 6 to 12 cycles using a sample-barcoded 5' primer and a J-beta primer mix. MiXCR, run by TCRdb on the 5' RACE reads, gives a single entry per CDR3 protein. The table records around 750,000 distinct CDR3 sequences, roughly 50% of them present only once. Sequenced: blood. The receptors originated from an elderly man in good health.

The chain joins TRBV9 to TRBJ2-7; 10 bases agree with TRBD2. The CDR3 consists of 17 residues. After removal of 0 bases from V and 2 bases from J, the junction contained 8 bases not matched to a gene. The germline gives CDR1 SGDLS, CDR2 YYNGEE. The CDR3 bases are TGTGCCAGCAGCGTAGAAGCTAGCGGGAGCAACGCCTACGAGCAGTACTTC. This gives the protein CASSVEASGSNAYEQYF.

The table lists this clonotype with a few counts. This chain links TRBV6-1 with TRBJ1-1, with no clear D. Germline V gene data show CDR1 as MNHNS and CDR2 as SASEGT. This CDR3 contains 13 residues. V dropped 3 bases and J dropped 0 bases, with 5 bases sitting between them. In nucleotides, the CDR3 is TGTGCCAGCAGTGATGGCCTGAACACTGAAGCTTTCTTT. Protein: CASSDGLNTEAFF.

A few counts support this clonotype. V is TRBV20-1 and J is TRBJ2-5; 13 nucleotides line up with TRBD2. Trimming at V came to 0 bases and at J to 9 bases, leaving 13 bases not matched to a gene. CDR3 length equals 17 residues. Looked up from germline, CDR1 is DFQATT and CDR2 is SNEGSKA (reference sequence). Written as DNA, the CDR3 is TGCAGTGCTAGAGATGGGGCGGGACTAGCGGGGTCGGAGGCCCAGTACTTC. Translated: CSARDGAGLAGSEAQYF.

This clonotype was picked up a small number of times. The genes are TRBV7-8 and TRBJ2-7; TRBD1 matches 7 bases. Germline CDR1 and CDR2: SGHVS and FQNEAQ. The V gene end was trimmed by 1 base and the J gene end by 4 bases; junction bases not matched to a gene: 10. The CDR3 consists of 16 residues. This CDR3 reads CASSLGPGTANYEQYF. CDR3 coding DNA: TGTGCCAGCAGCTTAGGACCCGGGACAGCTAATTACGAGCAGTACTTC.

The chain carries TRBV6-6 and TRBJ2-3; D unresolved. The germline CDR1 and CDR2 sequences are MNHNY and SVGAGI (reference sequence). Trimming pared 4 bases from V and 2 bases from J, leaving 10 bases between. This CDR3 is built from 14 residues. CDR3 amino acids: CASSLGFHTDTQYF. CDR3 nucleotides: TGTGCCAGCAGTTTAGGCTTCCACACAGATACGCAGTATTTT.

The chain couples TRBV7-2 to TRBJ2-3; D not resolved. V lost 5 bases to trimming and J lost 6 bases, with 12 bases between them. The CDR3 sequence is 13 residues long. Germline V CDR1 and CDR2: SGHTA, FQGNSA. The CDR3 reads CASSLWLRDTQYF. Here the CDR3 DNA reads TGTGCCAGCAGCCTGTGGCTCCGCGATACGCAGTATTTT.

This clonotype was counted only a few times. The chain has TRBV6-6 and TRBJ2-5; 8 bases agree with TRBD1. The CDR3 sequence is 16 residues long. J gave up 7 bases and V 6 bases, and 16 bases lay outside the gene matches. Germline assignment: CDR1 MNHNY and CDR2 SVGAGI (reference sequence). The CDR3 loop reads CASRTQGVGGIGTQYF. The CDR3 DNA is TGTGCCAGCAGGACACAGGGGGTAGGGGGAATTGGGACCCAGTACTTC.

Concerning this clonotype: A much larger clone is a single base away; this may be a read error. The chain links TRBV5-1 to TRBJ2-6, with no clear D. V was trimmed by 4 bases and J by 2 bases, leaving 13 bases between them. Germline V gives CDR1 SGHRS, CDR2 YFSETQ. The CDR3 length is 16 residues. CDR3 bases: TGCGCCAGCAGCCACGACCCAAACCCTGGGGCCAACGTCCTGACTTTC. Protein: CASSHDPNPGANVLTF.

The chain joins TRBV12-3 or TRBV12-4 to TRBJ2-5; tentative D call: TRBD2 (5 bases). Trimming stripped 7 bases from V and 7 bases from J, with 16 bases between. This CDR3 has 13 amino acids. The CDR3 nucleotides read TGTGCCAGCATCCTGTCCCCACTAGGGACCCAGTACTTC. This translates into CASILSPLGTQYF.

This chain uses TRBV3-1 with TRBJ1-1; D perhaps matches TRBD1 (6 bases). CDR3 length: 16 residues. Germline V gene data show CDR1 as LGHDT and CDR2 as YNNKEL (reference sequence). V was trimmed by 6 bases and J by 0 bases, leaving 17 bases between them. The DNA of the CDR3 is TGTGCCAGCAGTCCAGACAGGCGGCGAATGAACACTGAAGCTTTCTTT. This gives the protein CASSPDRRRMNTEAFF. Full variable domain (remainder filled in from reference TRBV3-1 and TRBJ1-1): DTAVSQTPKYLVTQMGNDKSIKCEQNLGHDTMYWYKQDSKKFLKIMFSYNNKELIINETVPNRFSPKSPDKAHLNLHINSLELGDSAVYFCASSPDRRRMNTEAFFGQGTRLTVV.

This clonotype was counted only a few times. The chain uses TRBV28 and TRBJ2-3; no definite D call. This CDR3 spans 16 amino acids. Trimming shortened V by 5 bases and J by 0 bases, and 15 bases separated the two germline ends. Germline CDR1 reads MDHEN; CDR2 reads SYDVKM. CDR3 sequence: CASSGVGTSSTDTQYF. The DNA for the CDR3 is TGTGCCAGCAGTGGGGTTGGAACCTCTAGCACAGATACGCAGTATTTT.

The rearrangement links TRBV2 to TRBJ2-7; D not certain. CDR3 length: 13 amino acids. Trimming removed 4 bases from V and 3 bases from J, with 10 bases in between. CDR1 and CDR2 (germline): SNHLY, FYNNEI. The CDR3 loop is CASSGFDNYEQYF. The CDR3 coding sequence is TGTGCCAGCAGTGGGTTTGACAACTACGAGCAGTACTTC.

This clonotype was seen only once. V usage is TRBV20-1 and J usage is TRBJ2-1; D may match TRBD1 or TRBD2 (5 bases each). The germline V and J ends were trimmed by 6 bases and 9 bases, with 18 bases remaining between them. CDR3 length: 13 amino acids. The V gene's germline CDR1 is DFQATT and CDR2 SNEGSKA (reference sequence). CDR3 DNA: TGCAGTGCCAACGGGGCTAGCTTCGGTGAGCAGTTCTTC. This encodes CSANGASFGEQFF.

There are a few counts of this clonotype. The chain joins TRBV20-1 to TRBJ2-5; TRBD2 might be the D (5 bases). Trimming took off 0 bases at V and 5 bases at J, with 13 bases between the two ends. The CDR3 length is 14 residues. Germline values: CDR1 DFQATT, CDR2 SNEGSKA (reference sequence). The CDR3 bases are TGCAGTGCTAGAGATAGGCGGGTCCAGGAGACCCAGTACTTC. As protein: CSARDRRVQETQYF.